The present TCR beta chain was sequenced within a study of control samples from healthy donors and cancer patients. Clones were read by immunoSEQ multiplex PCR, and TCRdb kept only the in-frame ones, dropping some. Of around 97,000 clones listed, more than 85% were seen once; the top ten hold approximately 19%. In germline, CDR1 is LNHDA, CDR2 SQIVND (reference sequence). V lost 5 bases, J lost 1 base, and 11 bases lay in between. The CDR3 contains 14 residues. The chain uses TRBV19 and TRBJ1-2; no reliable D call. Specimen: PBMCs. This TCR was sampled from a man aged 60 to 75 with lung cancer. CDR3 sequence: CASSLLGDNYGYTF. The CDR3 DNA follows: TGTGCCAGTAGTCTGCTGGGTGATAACTATGGCTACACCTTC. The variable domain in full, with the rest retrieved from reference TRBV19 and TRBJ1-2, is DGGITQSPKYLFRKEGQNVTLSCEQNLNHDAMYWYRQDPGQGLRLIYYSQIVNDFQKGDIAEGYSVSREKKESFPLTVTSAQKNPTAFYLCASSLLGDNYGYTFGSGTRLTVV.